The clone carrying this TCR beta chain was seen repeatedly, ten times or more. Its antigen remains unidentified. All of the donors were Caucasians in good health. This sample stems from a study of identical twins. Overall study results and limits: Invariant cells of the MAIT and iNKT types might have partly distorted the zero-insertion analyses. Out-of-frame alpha sequences common to twins exhibited an excess of low generation probability.

The CDR3 contains 13 residues. The V end lost 3 bases, the J end lost 2 bases, and 10 bases lay between the germline ends. Per germline, CDR1 DFQATT and CDR2 SNEGSKA (reference sequence). MiXCR, run by TCRdb on the 5' RACE reads, gives a single entry per CDR3 protein. The sample holds approximately 600,000 distinct CDR3 sequences, roughly 7.1% seen once. The sample also formed part of further work on yellow fever vaccine responses in identical twins.

The genes are TRBV20-1 and TRBJ1-2; no firm D call. The TCR sequence derives from a woman aged 18-30 years in good health. Sample: PBMCs. The CDR3, as DNA: TGCAGTGCTAGTGGTTCCCCAAACTATGGCTACACCTTC. Its translation is CSASGSPNYGYTF.